The present T cell receptor beta chain was sequenced within a study of T cell repertoires in aging, cancer and after chemotherapy. Across the study: Six age groups, ranging from 30 or younger to 70 or older, included the donors. Overall study results and limits: Untreated cancer patients had significantly lower blood TCR diversity than age-matched healthy donors. Median generation probability rose over the chemotherapy interval in each cancer cohort, suggesting rebound thymic output. In healthy donors, age-related TCR diversity loss mainly reflected lost richness.

Concerning this clonotype itself: The target antigen is unknown.

The template was genomic DNA from peripheral blood, not RNA. TRB rearrangements spanning V, D and J were amplified using mixed TRB-A/B primers. TCRdb itself ran the multiplex PCR reads through MiXCR, one entry per CDR3 protein. The repertoire holds fewer than 8,500 distinct CDR3 sequences, with roughly 31% as singletons. With V trimmed by 3 bases and J by 6 bases, 2 bases remained unmatched. This CDR3 has 14 residues. Germline lookup yields CDR1 ENHRY and CDR2 SYGVKD. The chain carries TRBV10-3 and TRBJ1-6; 7 bases map to TRBD1. This TCR derives from a human donor with a blood cancer. The sequenced sample consisted of blood. The CDR3 region has the DNA TGTGCCATCAGTGATAGACAGGGTAATTCACCCCTCCACTTT. Amino acids: CAISDRQGNSPLHF.